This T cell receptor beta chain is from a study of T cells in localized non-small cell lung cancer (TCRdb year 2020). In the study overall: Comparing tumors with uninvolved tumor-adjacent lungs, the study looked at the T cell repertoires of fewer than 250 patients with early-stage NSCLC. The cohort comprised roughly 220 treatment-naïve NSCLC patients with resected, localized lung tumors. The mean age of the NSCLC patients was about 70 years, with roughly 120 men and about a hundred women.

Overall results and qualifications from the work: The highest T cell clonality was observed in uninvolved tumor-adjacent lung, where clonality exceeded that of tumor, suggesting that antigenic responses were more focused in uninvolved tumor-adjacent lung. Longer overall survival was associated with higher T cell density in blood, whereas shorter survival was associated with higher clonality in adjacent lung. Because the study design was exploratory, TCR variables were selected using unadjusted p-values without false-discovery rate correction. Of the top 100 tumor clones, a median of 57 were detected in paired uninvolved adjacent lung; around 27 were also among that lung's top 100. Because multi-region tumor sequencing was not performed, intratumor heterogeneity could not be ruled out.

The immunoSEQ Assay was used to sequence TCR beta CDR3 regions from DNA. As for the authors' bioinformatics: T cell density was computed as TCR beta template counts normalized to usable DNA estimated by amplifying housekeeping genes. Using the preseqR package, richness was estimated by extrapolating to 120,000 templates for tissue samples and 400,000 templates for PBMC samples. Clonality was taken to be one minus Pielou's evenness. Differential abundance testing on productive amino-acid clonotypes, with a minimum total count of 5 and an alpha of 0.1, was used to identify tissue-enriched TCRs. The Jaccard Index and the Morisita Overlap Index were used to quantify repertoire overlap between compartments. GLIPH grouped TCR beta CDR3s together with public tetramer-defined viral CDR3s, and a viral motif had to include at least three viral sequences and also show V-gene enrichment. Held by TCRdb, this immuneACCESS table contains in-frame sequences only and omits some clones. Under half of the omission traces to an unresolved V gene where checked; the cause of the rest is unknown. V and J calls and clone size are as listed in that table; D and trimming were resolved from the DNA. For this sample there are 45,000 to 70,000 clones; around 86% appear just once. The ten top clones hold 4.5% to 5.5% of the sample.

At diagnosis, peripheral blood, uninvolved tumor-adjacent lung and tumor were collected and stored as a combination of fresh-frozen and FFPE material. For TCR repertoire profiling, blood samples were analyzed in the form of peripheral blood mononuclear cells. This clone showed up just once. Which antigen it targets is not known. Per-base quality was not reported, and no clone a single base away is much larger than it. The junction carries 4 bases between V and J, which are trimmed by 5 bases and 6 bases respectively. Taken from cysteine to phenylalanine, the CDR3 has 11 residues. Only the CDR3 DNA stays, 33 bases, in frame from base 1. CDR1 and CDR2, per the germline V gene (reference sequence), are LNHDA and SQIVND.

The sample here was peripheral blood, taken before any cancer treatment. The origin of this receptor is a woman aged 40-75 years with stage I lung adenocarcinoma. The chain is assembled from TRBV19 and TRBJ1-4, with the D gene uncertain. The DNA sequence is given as TGTGCCAGTAGTCGGGATGAAAAACTGTTTTTT. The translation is CASSRDEKLFF.